This T cell receptor beta chain was identified during a study of blood T cell repertoires in COVID-19. The CDR3 extends over 17 amino acids. The ends lost 4 bases at V and 4 bases at J; junction bases unmatched: 7. Germline assignment: CDR1 SGHAT and CDR2 FQNNGV. Generated by immunoSEQ multiplex PCR, the TCRdb table keeps only in-frame clones and is missing some. The profile covers 200,000 to 300,000 clones, with 83% appearing a single time and approximately 5.7% taken by the ten largest. The TCR sequence derives from a human donor in a cohort sampled during active COVID-19. The chain has TRBV11-2 and TRBJ2-6; 10 bases match TRBD1. The sample comprised peripheral blood. Here the CDR3 DNA reads TGTGCCAGCAGCTCCCGGACAGGGGGAGGGGGGGCCAACGTCCTGACTTTC. This translates into CASSSRTGGGGANVLTF.